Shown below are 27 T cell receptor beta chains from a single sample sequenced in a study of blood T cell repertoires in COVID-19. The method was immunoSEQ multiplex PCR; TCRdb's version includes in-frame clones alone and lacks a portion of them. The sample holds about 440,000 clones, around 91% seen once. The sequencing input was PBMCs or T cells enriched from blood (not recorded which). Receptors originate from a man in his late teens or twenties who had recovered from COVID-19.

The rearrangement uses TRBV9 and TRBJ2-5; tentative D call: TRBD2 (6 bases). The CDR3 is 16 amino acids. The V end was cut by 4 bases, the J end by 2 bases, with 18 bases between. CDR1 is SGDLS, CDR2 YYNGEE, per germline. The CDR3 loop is CASSQGNWAGQETQYF. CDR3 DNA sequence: TGTGCCAGCAGCCAAGGCAATTGGGCGGGACAAGAGACCCAGTACTTC.

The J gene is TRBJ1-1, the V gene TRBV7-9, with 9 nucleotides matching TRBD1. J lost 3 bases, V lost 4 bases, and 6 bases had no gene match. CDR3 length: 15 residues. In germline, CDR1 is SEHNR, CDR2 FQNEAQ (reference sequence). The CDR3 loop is CASSSWTGEDTEAFF. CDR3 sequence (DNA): TGTGCCAGCAGCTCGTGGACAGGGGAGGACACTGAAGCTTTCTTT.

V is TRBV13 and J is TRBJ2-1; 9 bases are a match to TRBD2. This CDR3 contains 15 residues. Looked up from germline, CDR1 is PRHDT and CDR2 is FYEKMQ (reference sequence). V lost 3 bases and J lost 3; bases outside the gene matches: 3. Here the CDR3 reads CASSLGGGDYNEQFF. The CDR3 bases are TGTGCCAGCAGCTTGGGCGGGGGGGACTACAATGAGCAGTTCTTC.

The CDR3 protein is CASSEFTGGGYTF. DNA for the CDR3: TGCGCCAGCAGTGAGTTTACAGGGGGCGGCTACACCTTC. The rearrangement uses TRBV10-2 and TRBJ1-2; 9 positions agree with TRBD1. CDR1 is WSHSY and CDR2 is SAAADI in the germline V gene. This CDR3 region has 13 residues. Trimming cost V 1 base and J 8 bases; bases outside gene matches: 2.

The CDR3 DNA sequence: TGTGCCTGGAGGCGCTCCTACGAGCAGTACTTC. Translation gives CAWRRSYEQYF. The gene calls are TRBV30 and TRBJ2-7; unclear D gene. This CDR3 has 11 amino acids. Trimming stripped 3 bases from V and 0 bases from J, with 3 bases between. Germline CDR1 is GTSNPN and CDR2 is SVGIG (reference sequence).

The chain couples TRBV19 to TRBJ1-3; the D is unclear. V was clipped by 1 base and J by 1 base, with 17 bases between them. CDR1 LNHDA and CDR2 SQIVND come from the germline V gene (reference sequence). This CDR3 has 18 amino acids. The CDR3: CASSIVVRGTSSGNTIYF. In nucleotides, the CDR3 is TGTGCCAGTAGTATAGTTGTTCGGGGAACTAGTTCTGGAAACACCATATATTTT.

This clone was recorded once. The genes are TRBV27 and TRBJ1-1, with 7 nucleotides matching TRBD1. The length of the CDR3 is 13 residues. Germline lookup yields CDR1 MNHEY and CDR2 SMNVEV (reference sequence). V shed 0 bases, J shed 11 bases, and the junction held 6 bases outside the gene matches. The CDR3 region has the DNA TGTGCCAGCAGTTTATCTTCGGGACAGATGGCTTTCTTT. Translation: CASSLSSGQMAFF.

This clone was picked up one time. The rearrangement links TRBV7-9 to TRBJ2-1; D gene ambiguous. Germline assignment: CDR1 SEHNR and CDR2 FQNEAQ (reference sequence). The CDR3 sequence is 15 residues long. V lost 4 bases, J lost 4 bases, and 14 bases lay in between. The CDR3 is CASSSHRSGYNEQFF. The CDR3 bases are TGTGCCAGCAGCTCACATCGTTCCGGGTACAATGAGCAGTTCTTC.

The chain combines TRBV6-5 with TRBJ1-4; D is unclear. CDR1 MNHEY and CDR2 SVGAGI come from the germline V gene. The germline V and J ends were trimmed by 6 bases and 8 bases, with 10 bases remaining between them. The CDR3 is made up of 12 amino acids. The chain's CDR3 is CASSNSREKLFF. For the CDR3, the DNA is TGTGCCAGCAGCAACAGTCGCGAAAAACTGTTTTTT.

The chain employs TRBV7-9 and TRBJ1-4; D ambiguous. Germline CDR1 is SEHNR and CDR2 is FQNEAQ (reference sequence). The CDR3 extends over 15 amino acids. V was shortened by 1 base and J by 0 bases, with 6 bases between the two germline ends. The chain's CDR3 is CASSLEEATNEKLFF. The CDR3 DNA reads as TGTGCCAGCAGCTTAGAAGAGGCAACTAATGAAAAACTGTTTTTT.

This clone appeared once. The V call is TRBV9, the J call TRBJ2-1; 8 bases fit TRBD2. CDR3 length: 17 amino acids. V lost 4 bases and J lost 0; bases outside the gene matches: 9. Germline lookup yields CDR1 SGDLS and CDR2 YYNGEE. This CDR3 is CASSPTPGTSSYNEQFF. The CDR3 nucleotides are TGTGCCAGCAGCCCTACTCCCGGGACTAGCTCCTACAATGAGCAGTTCTTC. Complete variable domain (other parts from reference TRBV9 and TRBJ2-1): DSGVTQTPKHLITATGQRVTLRCSPRSGDLSVYWYQQSLDQGLQFLIQYYNGEERAKGNILERFSAQQFPDLHSELNLSSLELGDSALYFCASSPTPGTSSYNEQFFGPGTRLTVL.

CDR3 amino acids: CASSIFYRAGVNTQYF. In DNA, the CDR3 is TGTGCCAGTAGTATCTTTTACCGGGCGGGAGTGAATACGCAGTATTTT. The gene calls are TRBV19 and TRBJ2-3, with 7 bases fitting TRBD2. CDR1 is LNHDA and CDR2 is SQIVND in the germline V gene (reference sequence). The CDR3 totals 16 residues. V dropped 3 bases and J dropped 7; count of bases not matched to a gene: 13.

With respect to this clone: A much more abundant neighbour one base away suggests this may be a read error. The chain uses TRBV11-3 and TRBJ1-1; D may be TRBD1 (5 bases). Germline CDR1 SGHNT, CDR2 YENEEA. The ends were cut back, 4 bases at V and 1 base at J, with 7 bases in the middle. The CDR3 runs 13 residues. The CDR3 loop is CASSSRANTEAFF. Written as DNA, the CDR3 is TGTGCCAGCAGCTCCAGGGCGAACACTGAAGCTTTCTTT.

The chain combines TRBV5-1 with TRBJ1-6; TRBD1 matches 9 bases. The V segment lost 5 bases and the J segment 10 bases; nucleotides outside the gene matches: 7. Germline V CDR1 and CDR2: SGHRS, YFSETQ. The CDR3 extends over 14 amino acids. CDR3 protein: CASREQGAGSPLHF. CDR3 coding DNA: TGCGCCAGCAGAGAACAGGGGGCGGGGTCACCCCTCCACTTT.

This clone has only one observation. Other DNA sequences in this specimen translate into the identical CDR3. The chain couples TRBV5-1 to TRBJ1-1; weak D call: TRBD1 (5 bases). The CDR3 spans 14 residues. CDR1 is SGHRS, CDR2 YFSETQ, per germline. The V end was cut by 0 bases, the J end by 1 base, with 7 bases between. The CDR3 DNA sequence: TGCGCCAGCAGCTTGGAAAGGGGGAACACTGAAGCTTTCTTT. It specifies CASSLERGNTEAFF.

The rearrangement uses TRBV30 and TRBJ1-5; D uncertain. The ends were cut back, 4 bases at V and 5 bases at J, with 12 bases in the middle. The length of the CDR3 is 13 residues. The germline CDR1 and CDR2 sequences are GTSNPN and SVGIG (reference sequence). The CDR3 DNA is TGTGCCTGGACCGGGTCCCTCCATCAGCCCCAGCATTTT. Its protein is CAWTGSLHQPQHF.

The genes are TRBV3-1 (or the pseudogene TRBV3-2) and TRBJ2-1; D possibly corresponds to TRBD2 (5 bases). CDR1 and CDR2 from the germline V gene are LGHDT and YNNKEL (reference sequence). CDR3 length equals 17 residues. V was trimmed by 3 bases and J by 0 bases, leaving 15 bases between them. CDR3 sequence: CASSQDTRRSSYNEQFF. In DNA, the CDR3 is TGTGCCAGCAGCCAGGATACTAGGCGGAGCTCCTACAATGAGCAGTTCTTC.

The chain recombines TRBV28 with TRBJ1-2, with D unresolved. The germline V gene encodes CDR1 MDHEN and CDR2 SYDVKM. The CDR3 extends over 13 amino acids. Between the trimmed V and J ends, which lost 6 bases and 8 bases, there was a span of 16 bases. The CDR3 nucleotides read TGTGCCAGCAGATCTACCGGGTCTTGGGGCTACACCTTC. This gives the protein CASRSTGSWGYTF.

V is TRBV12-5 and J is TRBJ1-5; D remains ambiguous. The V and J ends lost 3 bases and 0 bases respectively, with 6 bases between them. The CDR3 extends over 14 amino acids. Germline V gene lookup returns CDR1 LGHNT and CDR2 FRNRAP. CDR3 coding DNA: TGTGCTAGTGGTTTCGGTAATAGCAATCAGCCCCAGCATTTT. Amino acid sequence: CASGFGNSNQPQHF.

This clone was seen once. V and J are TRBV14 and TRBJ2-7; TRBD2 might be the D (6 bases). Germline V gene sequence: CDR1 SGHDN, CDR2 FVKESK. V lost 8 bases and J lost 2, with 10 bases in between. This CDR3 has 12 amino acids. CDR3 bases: TGTGCCAGCGGGGACTTTACCTACGAGCAGTACTTC. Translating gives CASGDFTYEQYF. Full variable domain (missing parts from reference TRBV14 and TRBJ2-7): EAGVTQFPSHSVIEKGQTVTLRCDPISGHDNLYWYRRVMGKEIKFLLHFVKESKQDESGMPNNRFLAERTGGTYSTLKVQPAELEDSGVYFCASGDFTYEQYFGPGTRLTVT.

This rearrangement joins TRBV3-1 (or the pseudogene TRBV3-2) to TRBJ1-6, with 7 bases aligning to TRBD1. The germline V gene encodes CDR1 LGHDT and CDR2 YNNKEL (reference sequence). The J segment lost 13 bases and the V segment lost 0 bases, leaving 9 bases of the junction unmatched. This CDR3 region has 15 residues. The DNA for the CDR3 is TGTGCCAGCAGCCAAGATGGGACAGCCGGCCTTCCCCTCCACTTT. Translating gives CASSQDGTAGLPLHF.

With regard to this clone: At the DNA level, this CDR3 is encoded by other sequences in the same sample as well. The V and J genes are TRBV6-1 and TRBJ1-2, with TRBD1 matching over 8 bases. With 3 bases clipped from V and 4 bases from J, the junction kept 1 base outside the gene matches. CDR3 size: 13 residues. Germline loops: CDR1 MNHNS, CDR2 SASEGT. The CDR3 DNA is TGTGCCAGCAGTGAGGGGACAGGCTATGGCTACACCTTC. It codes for CASSEGTGYGYTF.

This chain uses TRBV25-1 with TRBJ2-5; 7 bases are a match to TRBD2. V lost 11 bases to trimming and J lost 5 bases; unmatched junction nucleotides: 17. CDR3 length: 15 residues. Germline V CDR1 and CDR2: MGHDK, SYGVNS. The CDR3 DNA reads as TGTGCCTCCCAAAGGGCGGGAGTGCTCGGGGAGACCCAGTACTTC. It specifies CASQRAGVLGETQYF.

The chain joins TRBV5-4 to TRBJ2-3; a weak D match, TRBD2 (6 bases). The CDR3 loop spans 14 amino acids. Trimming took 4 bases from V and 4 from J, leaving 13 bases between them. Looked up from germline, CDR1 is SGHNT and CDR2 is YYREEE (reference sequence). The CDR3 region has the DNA TGTGCCAGCAGCAAGAGACTAGAAGCAGATACGCAGTATTTT. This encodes CASSKRLEADTQYF. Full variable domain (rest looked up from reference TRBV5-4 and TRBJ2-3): ETGVTQSPTHLIKTRGQQVTLRCSSQSGHNTVSWYQQALGQGPQFIFQYYREEENGRGNFPPRFSGLQFPNYSSELNVNALELDDSALYLCASSKRLEADTQYFGPGTRLTVL.

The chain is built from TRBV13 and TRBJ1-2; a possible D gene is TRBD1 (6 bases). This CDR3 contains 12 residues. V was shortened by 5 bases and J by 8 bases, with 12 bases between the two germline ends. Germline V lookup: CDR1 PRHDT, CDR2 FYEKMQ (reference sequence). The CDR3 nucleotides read TGTGCCAGCAGCACTACAGGGTACGGCTACACCTTC. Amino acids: CASSTTGYGYTF.

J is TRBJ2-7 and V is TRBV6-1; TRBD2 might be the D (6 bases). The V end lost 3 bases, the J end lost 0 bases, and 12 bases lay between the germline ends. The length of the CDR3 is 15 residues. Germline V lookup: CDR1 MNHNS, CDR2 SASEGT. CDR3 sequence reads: CASSEFQGGSYEQYF. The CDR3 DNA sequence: TGTGCCAGCAGTGAGTTCCAGGGAGGCTCCTACGAGCAGTACTTC.

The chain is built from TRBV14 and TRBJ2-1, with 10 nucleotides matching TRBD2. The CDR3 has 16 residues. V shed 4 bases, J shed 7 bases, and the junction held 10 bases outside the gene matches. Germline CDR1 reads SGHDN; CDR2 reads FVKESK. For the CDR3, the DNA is TGTGCCAGCAGCCCGTTAGCGGGGGGAATGTGGAATGAGCAGTTCTTC. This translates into CASSPLAGGMWNEQFF.